Listed below are T cell receptor beta chains from one sample, sequenced in a study of blood T cell repertoires in COVID-19. Generated by immunoSEQ multiplex PCR, the TCRdb table keeps only in-frame clones and is missing some. The sample has about 310,000 clones; around nine tenths are singletons. The sequenced material came from peripheral blood. The receptor set was obtained from a man aged 65 to 85 with acute or convalescent COVID-19. CDR3s include the opening cysteine and the closing phenylalanine or tryptophan. The order of the fields is V gene, D gene, clone size, J gene, CDR3 protein, CDR3 DNA. A D gene is named only where the DNA matches it firmly. Size is omitted from some rows. Given values are once, few, many or a class for expanded clones.

TRBV6-5	TRBD1	-	TRBJ2-6	CASSYRTGSGANVLTF	TGTGCCAGCAGTTACAGGACAGGGTCCGGGGCCAACGTCCTGACTTTC
TRBV4-1	-	-	TRBJ2-1	CASSQEPSSSYNEQFF	TGCGCCAGCAGCCAAGAGCCCTCGAGCTCCTACAATGAGCAGTTCTTC
TRBV6-5	TRBD2	-	TRBJ2-5	CASTLSGLARETQYF	TGTGCCAGCACCTTAAGTGGACTAGCTCGCGAGACCCAGTACTTC
TRBV19	-	-	TRBJ2-7	CASWPGHGYEQYF	TGTGCCAGCTGGCCGGGACACGGCTACGAGCAGTACTTC
TRBV5-1	TRBD1	-	TRBJ1-1	CASSLTGALLGLNTEAFF	TGCGCCAGCAGCCTAACAGGGGCGCTCCTCGGGTTGAACACTGAAGCTTTCTTT
TRBV5-1	-	-	TRBJ2-2	CASTLGYTGELFF	TGCGCCAGCACCCTGGGCTACACCGGGGAGCTGTTTTTT
TRBV7-2	-	-	TRBJ2-5	CASSQSETQYF	TGTGCCAGCAGCCAAAGCGAGACCCAGTACTTC
TRBV3-1/TRBV3-2	-	-	TRBJ2-5	CASSLERVQLQETQYF	TGTGCCAGCAGTCTAGAGCGGGTACAACTCCAAGAGACCCAGTACTTC
TRBV28	TRBD1	-	TRBJ1-2	CASSTTGVRNYGYTF	TGTGCCAGCAGCACAACAGGGGTCCGTAACTATGGCTACACCTTC
TRBV3-1/TRBV3-2	-	-	TRBJ2-7	CASSQDPAQGTREQYF	TGTGCCAGCAGCCAAGATCCGGCCCAGGGAACGCGGGAGCAGTACTTC
TRBV2	-	few	TRBJ1-4	CASSGLANEKLFF	TGTGCCAGCAGTGGACTTGCTAATGAAAAACTGTTTTTT
TRBV30	TRBD1	-	TRBJ2-5	CAWERNRGEETQYF	TGTGCCTGGGAAAGAAACAGGGGTGAAGAGACCCAGTACTTC
TRBV5-1	TRBD2	-	TRBJ2-7	CASSLGLAAHEQYF	TGCGCCAGCAGCCTCGGACTAGCGGCCCACGAGCAGTACTTC
TRBV19	-	-	TRBJ1-2	CASRRGGNYGYTF	TGTGCCAGTAGGAGGGGAGGGAACTATGGCTACACCTTC